This T cell receptor beta chain comes out of a study of cytomegalovirus exposure and HLA in healthy donors. Study-wide findings and caveats: Among the CMV-associated chains, three were confirmed in vitro as specific for CMV antigens. Fewer N-insertions (relative to the 666-donor mean) were reportedly seen in an Asian-associated ancestry cluster in a later analysis.

V was cut by 1 base and J by 4 bases, with 7 bases left in between. Germline lookup yields CDR1 SEHNR and CDR2 FQNEAQ (reference sequence). The CDR3 spans 14 residues. Everyone who donated was a healthy bone marrow donor. As concerns this clone: Antigen: not known.

This PCR relied on a set of 60 Vbeta primers and 13 Jbeta primers. Produced via immunoSEQ multiplex PCR; TCRdb's table is partial and in-frame only. Here the sample spans about 50,000 clones, roughly 72% being singletons. The sample comprised PBMCs. The sequence derives from a woman aged 45-59 years in good health and CMV-seronegative. The chain couples TRBV7-9 to TRBJ2-2, with no clear D. This CDR3 is CASSLEAGTGELFF. As DNA, the CDR3 is TGTGCCAGCAGCTTAGAAGCAGGCACCGGGGAGCTGTTTTTT.